These T cell receptor beta chains were read from a single sample in a study of T cell repertoires in cytomegalovirus infection. TCRdb independently ran MiXCR on the reads; one entry per CDR3 protein. In the table there are 550,000 to 700,000 distinct CDR3 sequences, under 45% of which are singletons. These receptors lack a known antigen. The source was cultured PBMCs, collected from culture after CMV antigen stimulation. These receptors were collected from a human donor in good health (CMV status not recorded). Some clones in this sample may be carry-over from other donors' samples. Each CDR3 is given with its conserved first and last residue. D genes are given only for firm matches. Clone size is stated in some rows and not others, as once, few, many or a class when expanded.

j_call d_call v_call clone_size cdr3_aa cdr3_nt
TRBJ1-5 NA TRBV12-3/TRBV12-4 NA CASSYPGSNQPQHF TGTGCCAGCAGTTACCCCGGAAGCAATCAGCCCCAGCATTTT
TRBJ2-1 NA TRBV2 few CASSAPLEHEQFF TGTGCCAGCAGCGCGCCCCTTGAGCATGAGCAGTTCTTC
TRBJ1-1 TRBD1 TRBV2 few CASSRQGEAFF TGTGCCAGCAGTCGACAGGGAGAAGCTTTCTTT
TRBJ2-1 NA TRBV7-2 few CASSVGLNEQFF TGTGCCAGCAGCGTGGGACTCAATGAGCAGTTCTTC
TRBJ1-2 NA TRBV10-3 few CAISENGQHGYTF TGTGCCATCAGTGAAAATGGACAACATGGCTACACCTTC
TRBJ1-1 TRBD1 TRBV7-9 NA CASSLPGQGTEAFF TGTGCCAGCAGCTTACCCGGACAGGGGACTGAAGCTTTCTTT
TRBJ2-7 NA TRBV15 NA CATSGPGYSSYEQYF TGTGCCACCAGCGGCCCAGGGTATAGCTCCTACGAGCAGTACTTC
TRBJ2-1 TRBD1 TRBV12-3/TRBV12-4 few CASSNPTGFSSGSYNEQFF TGTGCCAGCAGTAACCCGACAGGGTTCTCCTCAGGCTCCTACAATGAGCAGTTCTTC
TRBJ1-5 NA TRBV20-1 few CSASIGGQSNSNQPQHF TGCAGTGCTAGTATAGGAGGACAGTCGAATAGCAATCAGCCCCAGCATTTT
TRBJ2-5 TRBD2 TRBV6-1 NA CASSEAARGGGWETQYF TGTGCCAGCAGTGAAGCTGCGCGGGGGGGGGGTTGGGAGACCCAGTACTTC
TRBJ2-3 NA TRBV28 few CASSLSRVSGTDTQYF TGTGCCAGCAGTCTCTCCAGGGTATCGGGCACAGATACGCAGTATTTT
TRBJ1-2 NA TRBV7-6 few CASSRTGAVGYTF TGTGCCAGCAGCCGGACGGGGGCGGTAGGCTACACCTTC
TRBJ2-2 NA TRBV6-1 few CASSDQGGITGELFF TGTGCCAGCAGTGATCAAGGGGGAATAACCGGGGAGCTGTTTTTT
TRBJ2-4 NA TRBV25-1 NA CASSERGRHASKNIQYF TGTGCCAGCAGTGAGAGGGGCAGGCACGCTTCCAAAAACATTCAGTACTTC
TRBJ2-5 TRBD2 TRBV7-6 NA CASSFYRLAGETQYF TGTGCCAGCAGCTTCTATCGACTAGCGGGAGAGACCCAGTACTTC
TRBJ2-1 TRBD2 TRBV28 NA CASSGGGSDSYNEQFF TGTGCCAGCAGTGGGGGGGGGTCCGACTCCTACAATGAGCAGTTCTTC
TRBJ2-2 NA TRBV7-2 NA CASSWRHNTGELFF TGTGCCAGCAGCTGGCGACACAACACCGGGGAGCTGTTTTTT